The rows below give T cell receptor beta chains drawn from one sample of a study of blood T cell repertoires in COVID-19. Data came from immunoSEQ multiplex PCR; TCRdb stores just in-frame clones and leaves some out. The table has roughly 35,000 clones, approximately 86% seen once; the top ten hold 19%. The specimen was peripheral blood. The receptors shown here come from a man aged 70 or older with acute or convalescent COVID-19. Both conserved end residues are part of each CDR3. Each record gives: J gene, D gene, V gene, clone size, CDR3 protein, CDR3 DNA. A D gene is named only where the DNA matches it firmly. Clone size, where shown, is once, few, many, or a class for clones that have expanded.

j_call: TRBJ2-3; d_call: .; v_call: TRBV7-8; clone_size: .; cdr3_aa: CASSRYTDTQYF; cdr3_nt: TGTGCCAGCAGCCGCTACACAGATACGCAGTATTTT
j_call: TRBJ1-2; d_call: .; v_call: TRBV4-2; clone_size: .; cdr3_aa: CASSQISDYGYTF; cdr3_nt: TGTGCCAGCAGCCAAATCTCAGACTATGGCTACACCTTC
j_call: TRBJ2-2; d_call: TRBD2; v_call: TRBV6-6; clone_size: .; cdr3_aa: CASSLAGTANTGELFF; cdr3_nt: TGTGCCAGCAGTCTAGCGGGAACGGCCAACACCGGGGAGCTGTTTTTT
j_call: TRBJ1-5; d_call: .; v_call: TRBV7-9; clone_size: .; cdr3_aa: CASSFTGGTDQPQHF; cdr3_nt: TGTGCCAGCAGCTTTACCGGGGGGACGGATCAGCCCCAGCATTTT
j_call: TRBJ1-5; d_call: .; v_call: TRBV4-1; clone_size: once; cdr3_aa: CASSQGFSGDNQPQHF; cdr3_nt: TGCGCCAGCAGCCAAGGTTTTTCGGGGGACAATCAGCCCCAGCATTTT
j_call: TRBJ2-5; d_call: .; v_call: TRBV3-1/TRBV3-2; clone_size: .; cdr3_aa: CASSQDRGPAGRKETQYF; cdr3_nt: TGTGCCAGCAGCCAAGATCGGGGGCCAGCGGGACGCAAAGAGACCCAGTACTTC
j_call: TRBJ2-1; d_call: .; v_call: TRBV28; clone_size: .; cdr3_aa: CASSSRHSSYNEQFF; cdr3_nt: TGTGCCAGCAGTTCGAGACACTCTTCCTACAATGAGCAGTTCTTC
j_call: TRBJ2-2; d_call: .; v_call: TRBV12-5; clone_size: .; cdr3_aa: CASGLVIAGTGELFF; cdr3_nt: TGTGCTAGTGGTTTGGTAATTGCGGGAACCGGGGAGCTGTTTTTT
j_call: TRBJ2-1; d_call: .; v_call: TRBV5-6; clone_size: .; cdr3_aa: CASSLVPSPYYNEQFF; cdr3_nt: TGTGCCAGCAGCTTGGTCCCATCCCCCTATTACAATGAGCAGTTCTTC
j_call: TRBJ2-3; d_call: TRBD1; v_call: TRBV5-1; clone_size: .; cdr3_aa: CASRGAGGLTDTQYF; cdr3_nt: TGCGCCAGCAGGGGAGCAGGGGGCTTAACAGATACGCAGTATTTT
j_call: TRBJ2-2; d_call: .; v_call: TRBV7-2; clone_size: .; cdr3_aa: CASSAGHNTGELFF; cdr3_nt: TGTGCCAGCAGCGCTGGACATAACACCGGGGAGCTGTTTTTT
j_call: TRBJ1-5; d_call: .; v_call: TRBV21-1; clone_size: once; cdr3_aa: CASSKAGDREDQPQHF; cdr3_nt: TGTGCCAGCAGCAAAGCTGGGGACAGGGAAGATCAGCCCCAGCATTTT
j_call: TRBJ2-7; d_call: .; v_call: TRBV6-5; clone_size: once; cdr3_aa: CASSRGYEQYF; cdr3_nt: TGTGCCAGCAGCCGGGGCTACGAGCAGTACTTC
j_call: TRBJ2-1; d_call: TRBD1; v_call: TRBV7-8; clone_size: .; cdr3_aa: CASSPRQGANEQFF; cdr3_nt: TGTGCCAGCAGCCCAAGACAGGGGGCGAATGAGCAGTTCTTC
j_call: TRBJ1-4; d_call: TRBD1; v_call: TRBV9; clone_size: .; cdr3_aa: CASSGQTGVDEKLFF; cdr3_nt: TGTGCCAGCAGCGGACAGACAGGGGTGGATGAAAAACTGTTTTTT
j_call: TRBJ2-1; d_call: TRBD2; v_call: TRBV7-2; clone_size: .; cdr3_aa: CASSFPTSGRAISYNEQFF; cdr3_nt: TGTGCCAGCAGCTTCCCGACTAGCGGGAGGGCCATCTCCTACAATGAGCAGTTCTTC
j_call: TRBJ1-3; d_call: .; v_call: TRBV7-9; clone_size: .; cdr3_aa: CASRQSLGNTIYF; cdr3_nt: TGTGCCAGCCGACAGAGCCTAGGAAACACCATATATTTT
j_call: TRBJ1-1; d_call: TRBD1; v_call: TRBV9; clone_size: .; cdr3_aa: CASSPRDRGGTVNTEAFF; cdr3_nt: TGTGCCAGCAGCCCCAGAGACAGGGGGGGTACGGTGAACACTGAAGCTTTCTTT
j_call: TRBJ2-7; d_call: TRBD1; v_call: TRBV3-1/TRBV3-2; clone_size: .; cdr3_aa: CASSQESAGQGSGFRSYEQYF; cdr3_nt: TGTGCCAGCAGCCAAGAATCGGCGGGACAGGGTTCGGGCTTCCGCTCCTACGAGCAGTACTTC
j_call: TRBJ1-1; d_call: TRBD1; v_call: TRBV5-1; clone_size: .; cdr3_aa: CASSLGTGGMNTEAFF; cdr3_nt: TGCGCCAGCAGCTTGGGGACAGGGGGAATGAACACTGAAGCTTTCTTT
j_call: TRBJ2-1; d_call: TRBD2; v_call: TRBV29-1; clone_size: .; cdr3_aa: CSVVFFGSGRGLNEQFF; cdr3_nt: TGCAGCGTTGTGTTCTTTGGGAGCGGGAGAGGTTTAAATGAGCAGTTCTTC
j_call: TRBJ2-3; d_call: TRBD1; v_call: TRBV28; clone_size: once; cdr3_aa: CASRDSSTDTQYF; cdr3_nt: TGTGCCAGCCGGGACAGTAGCACAGATACGCAGTATTTT
j_call: TRBJ1-4; d_call: .; v_call: TRBV7-9; clone_size: .; cdr3_aa: CASSLVSGHPGEKLFF; cdr3_nt: TGTGCCAGCAGCTTAGTGTCGGGACACCCGGGTGAAAAACTGTTTTTT
j_call: TRBJ2-3; d_call: .; v_call: TRBV24-1; clone_size: .; cdr3_aa: CATSLYSDSKDTQYF; cdr3_nt: TGTGCCACCAGTTTGTATAGCGATTCCAAAGATACGCAGTATTTT
j_call: TRBJ2-7; d_call: .; v_call: TRBV4-3; clone_size: .; cdr3_aa: CASSPNGGYEQYF; cdr3_nt: TGCGCCAGCAGCCCGAACGGAGGCTACGAGCAGTACTTC
j_call: TRBJ2-7; d_call: TRBD2; v_call: TRBV15; clone_size: .; cdr3_aa: CATSSPRTSGFIEQYF; cdr3_nt: TGTGCCACCAGCAGTCCCAGGACTAGCGGGTTTATCGAGCAGTACTTC
j_call: TRBJ2-2; d_call: .; v_call: TRBV9; clone_size: .; cdr3_aa: CASSPRVGGAGELFF; cdr3_nt: TGTGCCAGCAGCCCCAGGGTGGGCGGGGCCGGGGAGCTGTTTTTT
j_call: TRBJ1-2; d_call: .; v_call: TRBV28; clone_size: .; cdr3_aa: CASTPPRGQLRF; cdr3_nt: TGTGCCAGCACTCCCCCCCGAGGACAGCTGAGGTTC
j_call: TRBJ1-2; d_call: TRBD1; v_call: TRBV18; clone_size: .; cdr3_aa: CASSPVRQGGGYTF; cdr3_nt: TGTGCCAGCTCACCCGTACGACAGGGCGGTGGCTACACCTTC
j_call: TRBJ1-3; d_call: TRBD1; v_call: TRBV3-1/TRBV3-2; clone_size: .; cdr3_aa: CASGQGAGNTIYF; cdr3_nt: TGTGCCAGCGGACAGGGAGCGGGAAACACCATATATTTT